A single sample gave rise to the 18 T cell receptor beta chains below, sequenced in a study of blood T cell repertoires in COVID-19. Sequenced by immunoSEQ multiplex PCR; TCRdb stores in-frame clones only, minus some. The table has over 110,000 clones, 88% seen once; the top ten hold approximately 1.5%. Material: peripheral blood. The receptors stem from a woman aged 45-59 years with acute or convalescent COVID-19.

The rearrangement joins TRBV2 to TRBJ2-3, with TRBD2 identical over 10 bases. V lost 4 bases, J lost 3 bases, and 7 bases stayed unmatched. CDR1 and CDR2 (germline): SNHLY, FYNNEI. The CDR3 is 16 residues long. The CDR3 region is CASSGASGSITDTQYF. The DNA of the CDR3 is TGTGCCAGCAGTGGGGCTAGCGGGAGTATTACAGATACGCAGTATTTT.

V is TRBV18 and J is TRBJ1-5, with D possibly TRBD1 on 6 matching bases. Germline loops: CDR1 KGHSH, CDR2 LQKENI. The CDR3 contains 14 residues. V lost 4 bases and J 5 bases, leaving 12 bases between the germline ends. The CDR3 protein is CASSQRQVYQPQHF. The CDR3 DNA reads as TGTGCCAGCTCACAACGACAGGTTTATCAGCCCCAGCATTTT.

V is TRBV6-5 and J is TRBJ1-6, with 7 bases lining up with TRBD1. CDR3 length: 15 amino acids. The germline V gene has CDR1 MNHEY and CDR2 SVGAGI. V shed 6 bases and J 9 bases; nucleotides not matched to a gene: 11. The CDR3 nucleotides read TGTGCCAGCAGCCGACAGGGAAGGGGTGGTTCACCCCTCCACTTT. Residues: CASSRQGRGGSPLHF.

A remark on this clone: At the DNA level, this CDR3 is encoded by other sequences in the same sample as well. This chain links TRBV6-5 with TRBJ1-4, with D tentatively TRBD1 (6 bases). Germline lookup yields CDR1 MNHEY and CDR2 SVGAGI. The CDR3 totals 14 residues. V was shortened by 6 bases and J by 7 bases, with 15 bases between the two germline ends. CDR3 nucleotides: TGTGCCAGCAGACGGGACAACGGAGGTGAAAAACTGTTTTTT. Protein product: CASRRDNGGEKLFF.

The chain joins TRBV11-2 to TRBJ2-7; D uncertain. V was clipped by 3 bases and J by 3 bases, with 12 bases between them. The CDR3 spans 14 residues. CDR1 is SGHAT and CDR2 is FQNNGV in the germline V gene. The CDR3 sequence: CASSLTLSYYEQYF. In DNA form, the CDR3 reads TGTGCCAGCAGCTTGACACTGTCCTACTACGAGCAGTACTTC.

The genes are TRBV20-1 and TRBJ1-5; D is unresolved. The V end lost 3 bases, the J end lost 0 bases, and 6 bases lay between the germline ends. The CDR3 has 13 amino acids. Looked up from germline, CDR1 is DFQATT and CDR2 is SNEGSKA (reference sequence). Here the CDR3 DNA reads TGCAGTGCTAGTCAGGATAGCAATCAGCCCCAGCATTTT. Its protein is CSASQDSNQPQHF.

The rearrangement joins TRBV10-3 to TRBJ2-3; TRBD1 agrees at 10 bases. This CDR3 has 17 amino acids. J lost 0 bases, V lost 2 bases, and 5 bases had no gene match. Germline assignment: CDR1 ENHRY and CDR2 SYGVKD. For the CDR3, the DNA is TGTGCCATCAGTGAGAGGACAGGGGGTTCTAGCACAGATACGCAGTATTTT. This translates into CAISERTGGSSTDTQYF.

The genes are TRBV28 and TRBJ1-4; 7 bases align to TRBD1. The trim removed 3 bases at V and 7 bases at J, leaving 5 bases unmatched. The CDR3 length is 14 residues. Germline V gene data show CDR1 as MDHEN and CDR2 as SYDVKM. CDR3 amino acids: CASSFEGATEKLFF. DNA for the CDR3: TGTGCCAGCAGTTTCGAGGGGGCGACTGAAAAACTGTTTTTT. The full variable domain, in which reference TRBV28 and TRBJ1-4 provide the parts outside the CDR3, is DVKVTQSSRYLVKRTGEKVFLECVQDMDHENMFWYRQDPGLGLRLIYFSYDVKMKEKGDIPEGYSVSREKKERFSLILESASTNQTSMYLCASSFEGATEKLFFGSGTQLSVL.

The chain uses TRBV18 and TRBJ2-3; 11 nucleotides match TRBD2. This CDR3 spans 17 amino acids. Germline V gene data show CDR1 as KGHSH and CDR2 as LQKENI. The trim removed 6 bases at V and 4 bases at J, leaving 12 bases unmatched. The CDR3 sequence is CASSGTSGPYVADTQYF. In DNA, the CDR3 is TGTGCCAGCTCGGGGACTAGCGGTCCTTATGTGGCAGATACGCAGTATTTT. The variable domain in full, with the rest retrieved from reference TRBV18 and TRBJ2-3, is NAGVMQNPRHLVRRRGQEARLRCSPMKGHSHVYWYRQLPEEGLKFMVYLQKENIIDESGMPKERFSAEFPKEGPSILRIQQVVRGDSAAYFCASSGTSGPYVADTQYFGPGTRLTVL.

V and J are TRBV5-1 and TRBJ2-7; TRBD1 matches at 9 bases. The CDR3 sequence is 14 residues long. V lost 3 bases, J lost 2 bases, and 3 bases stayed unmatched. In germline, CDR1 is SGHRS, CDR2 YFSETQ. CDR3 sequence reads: CASSSGTGPYEQYF. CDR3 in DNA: TGCGCCAGCAGCTCGGGGACAGGGCCCTACGAGCAGTACTTC.

The CDR3 reads CASSLGGGSGELFF. The DNA of the CDR3 is TGTGCCAGCAGCTTAGGAGGAGGTTCCGGGGAGCTGTTTTTT. The chain is built from TRBV13 and TRBJ2-2, with TRBD2 as a possible D gene (5 bases). V was pared by 0 bases and J by 6 bases, with 8 bases between. This CDR3 has 14 residues. Germline CDR1 PRHDT, CDR2 FYEKMQ (reference sequence).

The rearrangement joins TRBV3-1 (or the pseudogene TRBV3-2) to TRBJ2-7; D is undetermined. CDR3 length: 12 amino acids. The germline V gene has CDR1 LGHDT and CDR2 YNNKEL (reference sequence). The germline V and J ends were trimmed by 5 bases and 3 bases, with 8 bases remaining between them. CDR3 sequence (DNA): TGTGCCAGCAGCTACGCCGGCTACGAGCAGTACTTC. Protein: CASSYAGYEQYF.

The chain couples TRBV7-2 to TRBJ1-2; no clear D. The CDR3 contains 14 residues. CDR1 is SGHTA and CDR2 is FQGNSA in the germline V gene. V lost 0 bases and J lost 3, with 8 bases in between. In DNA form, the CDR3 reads TGTGCCAGCAGCTTAGCCTCGCCGGACTATGGCTACACCTTC. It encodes CASSLASPDYGYTF.

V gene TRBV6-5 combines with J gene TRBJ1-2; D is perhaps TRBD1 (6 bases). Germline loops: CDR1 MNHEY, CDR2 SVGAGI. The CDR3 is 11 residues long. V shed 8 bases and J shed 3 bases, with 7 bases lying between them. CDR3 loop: CASGQYYGYTF. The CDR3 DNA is TGTGCCAGCGGACAGTACTATGGCTACACCTTC.

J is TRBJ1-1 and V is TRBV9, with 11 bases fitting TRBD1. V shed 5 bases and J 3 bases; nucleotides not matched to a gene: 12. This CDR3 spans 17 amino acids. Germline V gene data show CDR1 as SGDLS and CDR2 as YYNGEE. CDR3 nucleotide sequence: TGTGCCAGCAGTACCGGACAGGGGGCAAATGGTTACACTGAAGCTTTCTTT. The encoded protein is CASSTGQGANGYTEAFF.

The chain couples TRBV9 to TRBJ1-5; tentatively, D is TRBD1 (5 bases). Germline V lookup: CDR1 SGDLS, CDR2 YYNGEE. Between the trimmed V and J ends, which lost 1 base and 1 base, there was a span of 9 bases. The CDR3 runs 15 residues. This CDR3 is CASSVQGGSNQPQHF. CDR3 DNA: TGTGCCAGCAGCGTACAGGGAGGGAGCAATCAGCCCCAGCATTTT. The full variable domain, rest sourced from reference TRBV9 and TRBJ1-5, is DSGVTQTPKHLITATGQRVTLRCSPRSGDLSVYWYQQSLDQGLQFLIQYYNGEERAKGNILERFSAQQFPDLHSELNLSSLELGDSALYFCASSVQGGSNQPQHFGDGTRLSIL.

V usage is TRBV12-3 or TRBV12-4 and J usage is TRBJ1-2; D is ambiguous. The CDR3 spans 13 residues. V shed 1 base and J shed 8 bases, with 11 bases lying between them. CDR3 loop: CASSLGRGVGYTF. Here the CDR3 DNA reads TGTGCCAGCAGTTTAGGACGGGGAGTGGGCTACACCTTC.

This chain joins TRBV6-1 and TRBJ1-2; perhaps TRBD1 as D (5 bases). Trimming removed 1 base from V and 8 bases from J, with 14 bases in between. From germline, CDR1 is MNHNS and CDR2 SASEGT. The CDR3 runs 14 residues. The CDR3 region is CASSEVLQGVGYTF. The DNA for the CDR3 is TGTGCCAGCAGTGAAGTCCTGCAGGGCGTAGGCTACACCTTC.